These 30 T cell receptor beta chains share one sample of origin, sequenced in a study of shared clonotypes between healthy human individuals. The table came from immunoSEQ multiplex PCR; TCRdb's copy has only in-frame clones and leaves some out. The table has a few million clones, approximately 94% seen once; the top ten hold around 0.13%. Source material: naive CD4+ T cells sorted from blood. Regarding subset: CD45RA+ positively selected. The receptors were sampled from a man between 18 and 29 years old in good health.

The chain combines TRBV6-5 with TRBJ1-2, with a weak D call TRBD1 (6 bases). The CDR3 loop spans 14 amino acids. CDR1 is MNHEY, CDR2 SVGAGI, per germline. V gave up 5 bases and J gave up 1 base, with 11 bases separating them. The CDR3 spells CASSDGQSNYGYTF. The CDR3 nucleotides are TGTGCCAGCAGTGACGGACAGAGTAACTATGGCTACACCTTC.

Concerning this clone: This CDR3 is also generated by other DNA sequences in the sample. The J gene is TRBJ2-5, the V gene TRBV2; TRBD1 agrees at 7 bases. The CDR3 runs to 13 residues. The V gene end was trimmed by 6 bases and the J gene end by 3 bases; junction bases not matched to a gene: 4. Germline V gene sequence: CDR1 SNHLY, CDR2 FYNNEI. In nucleotides, the CDR3 is TGTGCCAGCAGGGGGACAGTTAAAGAGACCCAGTACTTC. Translated, it gives CASRGTVKETQYF.

The J gene is TRBJ2-3, the V gene TRBV2; TRBD2 might be the D (6 bases). V dropped 5 bases and J dropped 4 bases, with 7 bases sitting between them. Per the germline V gene, CDR1 is SNHLY and CDR2 is FYNNEI. CDR3 length equals 12 residues. CDR3 residues: CASSWGADTQYF. The CDR3 DNA is TGTGCCAGCAGTTGGGGGGCAGATACGCAGTATTTT.

Remarks on this clone: The sample has other DNA sequences that encode this CDR3 too. The genes are TRBV19 and TRBJ2-7; D remains ambiguous. Trimming cost V 0 bases and J 0 bases, with 3 bases left between them. Per the germline V gene, CDR1 is LNHDA and CDR2 is SQIVND (reference sequence). There are 13 residues in the CDR3. The CDR3 sequence: CASSIEVSYEQYF. The CDR3 region has the DNA TGTGCCAGTAGTATAGAGGTCTCCTACGAGCAGTACTTC.

This chain uses TRBV4-1 with TRBJ1-5; the D is unclear. CDR3 size: 15 residues. Trimming cost V 0 bases and J 1 base, with 7 bases left between them. Germline CDR1 MGHRA, CDR2 YSYEKL. The CDR3 nucleotides are TGCGCCAGCAGCCAAGATCTGGTGAGCAATCAGCCCCAGCATTTT. Its translation: CASSQDLVSNQPQHF.

Points on this clone: Other nucleotide sequences in the sample specify the same CDR3. The chain is built from TRBV5-1 and TRBJ2-5; the D gene is possibly TRBD2 (6 bases). CDR3 length: 15 amino acids. V was clipped by 0 bases and J by 1 base, with 10 bases between them. The V gene's germline CDR1 is SGHRS and CDR2 YFSETQ. For the CDR3, the DNA is TGCGCCAGCAGCTTGGCACCGGGACTCCAAGAGACCCAGTACTTC. It encodes CASSLAPGLQETQYF. Using reference TRBV5-1 and TRBJ2-5 for the parts outside the CDR3, the full variable domain is KAGVTQTPRYLIKTRGQQVTLSCSPISGHRSVSWYQQTPGQGLQFLFEYFSETQRNKGNFPGRFSGRQFSNSRSEMNVSTLELGDSALYLCASSLAPGLQETQYFGPGTRLLVL.

The V and J genes are TRBV30 and TRBJ2-5, with TRBD1 identical over 7 bases. The length of the CDR3 is 15 residues. The trim removed 2 bases at V and 5 bases at J, leaving 11 bases unmatched. Per the germline V gene, CDR1 is GTSNPN and CDR2 is SVGIG (reference sequence). The CDR3 loop is CAWSSTYRGSETQYF. CDR3 nucleotides: TGTGCCTGGAGTAGCACTTACAGGGGATCGGAGACCCAGTACTTC.

The CDR3 sequence is CASSLAQAGLSEKLFF. The CDR3 nucleotides are TGTGCCAGCAGTTTAGCGCAGGCGGGGTTGAGTGAAAAACTGTTTTTT. V is TRBV28 and J is TRBJ1-4; no firm D call. CDR3 length: 16 amino acids. Trimming took 2 bases from V and 7 from J, leaving 17 bases between them. The germline CDR1 and CDR2 sequences are MDHEN and SYDVKM.

This chain uses TRBV10-3 with TRBJ1-2, with D possibly matching TRBD1 (5 bases). The V end was cut by 3 bases, the J end by 6 bases, with 8 bases between. Germline V gene lookup returns CDR1 ENHRY and CDR2 SYGVKD. This CDR3 spans 12 amino acids. In nucleotides, the CDR3 is TGTGCCATCAGTGACAGGGACCATGGCTACACCTTC. The encoded protein is CAISDRDHGYTF.

This clone was detected once. The gene calls are TRBV15 and TRBJ1-1; 9 bases line up with TRBD1. The CDR3 contains 19 residues. In germline, CDR1 is LNHNV, CDR2 YYDKDF (reference sequence). Unmatched junction bases numbered 11, after V lost 0 bases and J lost 0 bases. DNA of the CDR3: TGTGCCACCAGCAGAGATGGGGACAGGGTCAATTTCTTGAACACTGAAGCTTTCTTT. This translates into CATSRDGDRVNFLNTEAFF.

The chain couples TRBV28 to TRBJ2-3; D ambiguous. The V end lost 6 bases, the J end lost 7 bases, and 5 bases lay between the germline ends. The CDR3 extends over 10 amino acids. In germline, CDR1 is MDHEN, CDR2 SYDVKM. The CDR3 is CASSVNTQYF. The CDR3 DNA reads TGTGCCAGCAGCGTAAATACGCAGTATTTT. Full variable domain (rest looked up from reference TRBV28 and TRBJ2-3): DVKVTQSSRYLVKRTGEKVFLECVQDMDHENMFWYRQDPGLGLRLIYFSYDVKMKEKGDIPEGYSVSREKKERFSLILESASTNQTSMYLCASSVNTQYFGPGTRLTVL.

This chain uses TRBV2 with TRBJ2-5; D not resolved. The V end was cut by 7 bases, the J end by 3 bases, with 12 bases between. The CDR3 covers 13 residues. Germline V gene data show CDR1 as SNHLY and CDR2 as FYNNEI. The CDR3 here is CASNGFEEETQYF. CDR3 coding DNA: TGTGCCAGCAATGGATTCGAGGAAGAGACCCAGTACTTC.

In this sample, this clone turned up once. CDR3 in amino acids: CASSRKGNTGETQYF. Written as DNA, the CDR3 is TGTGCCAGCAGCCGAAAGGGGAACACTGGAGAGACCCAGTACTTC. This chain joins TRBV7-6 and TRBJ2-5; perhaps TRBD1 as D (5 bases). The V end was cut by 5 bases, the J end by 4 bases, with 17 bases between. Germline assignment: CDR1 SGHVS and CDR2 FNYEAQ. This CDR3 has 15 residues.

A single count supports this clone. This same CDR3 is encoded by further DNA sequences in the sample. This chain joins TRBV6-1 and TRBJ1-5, with D unclear. CDR3 size: 13 residues. Between the trimmed V and J ends, which lost 3 bases and 4 bases, there was a span of 7 bases. Germline CDR1 MNHNS, CDR2 SASEGT. CDR3 DNA sequence: TGTGCCAGCAGTGAGGGCCCTAATCAGCCCCAGCATTTT. Its protein product is CASSEGPNQPQHF.

The chain has TRBV7-2 and TRBJ2-2; TRBD2 matches at 14 bases. Germline trimming cut 7 bases from V and 5 bases from J; bases unmatched to any gene: 12. Per germline, CDR1 SGHTA and CDR2 FQGNSA. There are 18 residues in the CDR3. The CDR3 reads CASNPTMGTSGRTGELFF. CDR3 in DNA: TGTGCCAGCAACCCTACAATGGGGACTAGCGGGAGAACCGGGGAGCTGTTTTTT.

The chain uses TRBV6-1 and TRBJ2-5; D call uncertain. There are 15 residues in the CDR3. V lost 6 bases to trimming and J lost 1 base, with 15 bases between them. Germline V gene data show CDR1 as MNHNS and CDR2 as SASEGT. The CDR3 loop is CASRGFPLTQETQYF. The CDR3 bases are TGTGCCAGCAGGGGCTTCCCCCTTACCCAAGAGACCCAGTACTTC.

The J gene is TRBJ2-7, the V gene TRBV9; D might be TRBD2 (5 bases). Trimming shortened V by 3 bases and J by 5 bases, and 15 bases separated the two germline ends. The CDR3 is 14 residues long. The germline CDR1 and CDR2 sequences are SGDLS and YYNGEE. The CDR3, as DNA: TGTGCCAGCAGCGCCTCCGGTGGGAGTCACGAGCAGTACTTC. This translates into CASSASGGSHEQYF.

The gene calls are TRBV28 and TRBJ2-7; D remains ambiguous. CDR1 and CDR2 (germline): MDHEN, SYDVKM. Trimming shortened V by 5 bases and J by 2 bases, and 13 bases separated the two germline ends. CDR3 size: 14 residues. Here the CDR3 DNA reads TGTGCCAGCAGTACCCCCCACGTCCCCTACGAGCAGTACTTC. Translation gives CASSTPHVPYEQYF.

This chain uses TRBV4-2 with TRBJ2-3; D is unresolved. Germline V CDR1 and CDR2: LGHNA, YNFKEQ. The CDR3 totals 12 residues. Deletions cut 0 bases from V and 7 bases from J, with 5 bases between. The CDR3 reads CASSQDRNTQYF. The CDR3 DNA reads as TGTGCCAGCAGCCAAGATCGGAATACGCAGTATTTT.

Concerning this clone itself: Other DNA sequences of this sample code for an identical CDR3. The V call is TRBV5-1, the J call TRBJ1-4, with 10 bases that match TRBD1. The V and J ends lost 0 bases and 8 bases, in that order; junction bases with no gene match: 4. Germline CDR1 and CDR2: SGHRS and YFSETQ. The length of the CDR3 is 15 residues. The CDR3 DNA follows: TGCGCCAGCAGCTTGGGGGGACAGGGGAACGAAAAACTGTTTTTT. Translating gives CASSLGGQGNEKLFF.

The chain's CDR3 is CALRTGSDNSPLHF. The CDR3, as DNA: TGTGCCCTTCGGACAGGGAGCGATAATTCACCCCTCCACTTT. The rearrangement uses TRBV30 and TRBJ1-6; 8 bases fit TRBD1. Trimming removed 8 bases from V and 5 bases from J; junction bases left unmatched: 8. Germline CDR1 is GTSNPN and CDR2 is SVGIG (reference sequence). The CDR3 extends over 14 amino acids.

This rearrangement joins TRBV7-9 to TRBJ1-3; 7 bases match TRBD1. Germline CDR1 SEHNR, CDR2 FQNEAQ (reference sequence). This CDR3 comprises 16 residues. V lost 5 bases and J lost 0; bases outside the gene matches: 7. CDR3 coding DNA: TGTGCCAGCAGCCCCCAGGGACAGCTCTCTGGAAACACCATATATTTT. It encodes CASSPQGQLSGNTIYF.

The chain has TRBV27 and TRBJ1-2; the D gene is possibly TRBD1 (5 bases). The CDR3 is made up of 15 amino acids. Germline V gene data show CDR1 as MNHEY and CDR2 as SMNVEV (reference sequence). The ends were cut back, 5 bases at V and 4 bases at J, with 17 bases in the middle. CDR3 amino acids: CASSRQGRDFYGYTF. DNA for the CDR3: TGTGCCAGCAGTCGGCAGGGCCGGGACTTCTATGGCTACACCTTC.

The V call is TRBV2, the J call TRBJ1-5; D not resolved. Trimming shortened V by 6 bases and J by 0 bases, and 15 bases separated the two germline ends. Germline V lookup: CDR1 SNHLY, CDR2 FYNNEI. This CDR3 is 16 amino acids long. As DNA, the CDR3 is TGTGCCAGCAGCACACCGGACGACGCTAGCAATCAGCCCCAGCATTTT. Protein product: CASSTPDDASNQPQHF.

This clone was counted once. The chain recombines TRBV4-1 with TRBJ2-1; 9 nucleotides align to TRBD1. The V segment lost 2 bases and the J segment 15 bases; nucleotides outside the gene matches: 5. The CDR3 extends over 12 amino acids. Germline V gene lookup returns CDR1 MGHRA and CDR2 YSYEKL. CDR3 sequence (DNA): TGCGCCAGCAGCCAAATGAACAGGGGGCCGTTCTTC. Amino acids: CASSQMNRGPFF.

The chain couples TRBV9 to TRBJ2-1, with TRBD2 as a possible D gene (5 bases). V lost 0 bases, J lost 7 bases, and 11 bases lay in between. The length of the CDR3 is 14 residues. In germline, CDR1 is SGDLS, CDR2 YYNGEE. This CDR3 is CASSVGGNLNEQFF. CDR3 DNA sequence: TGTGCCAGCAGCGTAGGAGGGAATTTGAATGAGCAGTTCTTC.

This sequence joins TRBV27 and TRBJ1-1; D ambiguous. Trimming took 7 bases from V and 0 from J, leaving 12 bases between them. Germline V gene lookup returns CDR1 MNHEY and CDR2 SMNVEV (reference sequence). The CDR3 consists of 14 residues. The CDR3 region is CASTKGQMNTEAFF. DNA for the CDR3: TGTGCCAGCACCAAAGGGCAGATGAACACTGAAGCTTTCTTT.

The chain links TRBV2 to TRBJ2-3; the D gene is possibly TRBD1 (6 bases). The V end was cut by 8 bases, the J end by 3 bases, with 15 bases between. The germline V gene encodes CDR1 SNHLY and CDR2 FYNNEI. The CDR3 consists of 14 residues. The CDR3 coding sequence is TGTGCCAGCCAAACAGGGATCGGGACAGATACGCAGTATTTT. It specifies CASQTGIGTDTQYF.

A note on this clone: Other nucleotide sequences from this sample produce the same CDR3. This rearrangement joins TRBV5-1 to TRBJ2-1, with 8 nucleotides matching TRBD1. In germline, CDR1 is SGHRS, CDR2 YFSETQ. Trimming removed 3 bases from V and 4 bases from J; junction bases left unmatched: 3. The CDR3 is 14 amino acids. CDR3 in amino acids: CASSSGGPYNEQFF. In DNA form, the CDR3 reads TGCGCCAGCAGCTCAGGGGGCCCTTACAATGAGCAGTTCTTC.

The chain combines TRBV19 with TRBJ1-6; 9 nucleotides align to TRBD1. Trimming removed 6 bases from V and 5 bases from J; junction bases left unmatched: 8. CDR1 LNHDA and CDR2 SQIVND come from the germline V gene (reference sequence). The CDR3 is 16 residues long. CDR3 residues: CASRTERDRDNSPLHF. The CDR3 DNA reads TGTGCCAGTAGGACAGAGCGGGACAGGGATAATTCACCCCTCCACTTT.